The sequence of this T cell receptor beta chain was determined in a study of cytomegalovirus exposure and HLA in healthy donors. V was trimmed by 6 bases and J by 4 bases, leaving 10 bases between them. There are 12 residues in the CDR3. Germline CDR1 is SGHDN and CDR2 is FVKESK. Primers: 60 Vbeta forward and 13 Jbeta reverse. Assay: immunoSEQ multiplex PCR; the TCRdb copy retains only in-frame clones and omits some. Its listing shows over 100,000 clones. The J gene is TRBJ2-7, the V gene TRBV14; unclear D gene. Sequenced: PBMCs. The receptor was isolated from a man aged 35 to 55 in good health and CMV-seropositive. The CDR3 sequence: CASSPTGYEQYF. In DNA, the CDR3 is TGTGCCAGCAGTCCGACCGGGTACGAGCAGTACTTC.